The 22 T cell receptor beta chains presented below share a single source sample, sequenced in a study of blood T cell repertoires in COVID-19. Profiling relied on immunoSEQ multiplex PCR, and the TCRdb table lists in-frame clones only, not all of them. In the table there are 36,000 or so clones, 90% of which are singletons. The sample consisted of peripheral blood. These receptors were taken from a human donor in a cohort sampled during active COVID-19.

The CDR3 sequence is CASSQGTGSPSNGYTF. For the CDR3, the DNA is TGCGCCAGCAGCCAGGGTACAGGTTCCCCTAGTAATGGCTACACCTTC. The V gene is TRBV4-3, the J gene TRBJ1-2; D perhaps matches TRBD1 (5 bases). The CDR3 totals 16 residues. V was clipped by 3 bases and J by 6 bases, with 20 bases between them. The germline V gene has CDR1 LGHNA and CDR2 YSLEER.

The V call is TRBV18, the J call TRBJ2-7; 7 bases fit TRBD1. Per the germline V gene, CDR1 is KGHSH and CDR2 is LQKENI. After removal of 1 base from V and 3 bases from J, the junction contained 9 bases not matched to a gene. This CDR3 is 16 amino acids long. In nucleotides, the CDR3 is TGTGCCAGCTCACCACTACGAGGGGGCGGGCTCTACGAGCAGTACTTC. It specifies CASSPLRGGGLYEQYF.

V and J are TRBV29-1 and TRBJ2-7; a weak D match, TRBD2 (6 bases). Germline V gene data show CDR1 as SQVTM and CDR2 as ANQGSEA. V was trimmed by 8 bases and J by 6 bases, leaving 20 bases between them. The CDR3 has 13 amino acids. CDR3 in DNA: TGCAGCATCGCCGGGGGTTCCTTGGGCGAGCAGTACTTC. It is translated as CSIAGGSLGEQYF.

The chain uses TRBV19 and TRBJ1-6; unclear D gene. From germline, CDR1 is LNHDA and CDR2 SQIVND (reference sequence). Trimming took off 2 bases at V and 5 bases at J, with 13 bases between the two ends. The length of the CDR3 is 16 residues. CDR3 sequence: CASSIKVRQDNSPLHF. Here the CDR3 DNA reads TGTGCCAGTAGTATAAAAGTCCGGCAGGATAATTCACCCCTCCACTTT.

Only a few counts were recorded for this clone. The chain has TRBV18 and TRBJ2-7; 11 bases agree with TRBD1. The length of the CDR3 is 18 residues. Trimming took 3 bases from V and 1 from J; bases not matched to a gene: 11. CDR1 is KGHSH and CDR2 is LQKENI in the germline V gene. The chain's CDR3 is CASSPLLTGTGGSYEQYF. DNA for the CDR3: TGTGCCAGCTCACCTCTCCTTACCGGGACAGGGGGGTCCTACGAGCAGTACTTC.

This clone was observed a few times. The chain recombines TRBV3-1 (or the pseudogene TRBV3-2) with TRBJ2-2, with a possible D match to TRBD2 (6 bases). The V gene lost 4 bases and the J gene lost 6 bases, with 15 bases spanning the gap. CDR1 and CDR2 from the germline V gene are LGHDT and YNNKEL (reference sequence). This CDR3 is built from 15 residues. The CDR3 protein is CASSLYGGPSGELFF. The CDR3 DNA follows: TGTGCCAGCAGCCTTTACGGAGGGCCATCCGGGGAGCTGTTTTTT.

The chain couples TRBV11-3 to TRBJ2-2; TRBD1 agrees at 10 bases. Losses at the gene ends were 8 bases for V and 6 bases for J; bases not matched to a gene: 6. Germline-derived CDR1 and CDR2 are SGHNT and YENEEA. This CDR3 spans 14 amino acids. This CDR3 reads CASRQGAVAGELFF. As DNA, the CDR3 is TGTGCCAGCCGACAGGGGGCAGTAGCCGGGGAGCTGTTTTTT.

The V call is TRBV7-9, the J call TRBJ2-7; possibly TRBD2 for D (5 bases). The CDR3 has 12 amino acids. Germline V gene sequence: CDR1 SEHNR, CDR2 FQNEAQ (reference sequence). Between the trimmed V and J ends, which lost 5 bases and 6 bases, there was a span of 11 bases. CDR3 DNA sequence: TGTGCCAGCAGCCCGGCCCGGGGCGAGCAGTACTTC. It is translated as CASSPARGEQYF.

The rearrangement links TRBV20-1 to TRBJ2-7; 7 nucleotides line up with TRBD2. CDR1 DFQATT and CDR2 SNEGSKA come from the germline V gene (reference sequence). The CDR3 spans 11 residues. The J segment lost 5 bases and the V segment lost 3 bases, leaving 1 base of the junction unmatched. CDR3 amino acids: CSASGGDEQYF. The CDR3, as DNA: TGCAGTGCTAGTGGGGGGGACGAGCAGTACTTC.

CDR3 residues: CASSLSLAGNSYEQYF. CDR3 nucleotides: TGTGCCAGCAGCTTGTCTCTAGCGGGGAACTCCTACGAGCAGTACTTC. The V gene is TRBV5-5, the J gene TRBJ2-7, with 9 bases lining up with TRBD2. The junction had 5 bases not matched to a gene; V was cut back by 1 base and J by 0 bases. Germline V gene data show CDR1 as SGHKS and CDR2 as YYEKEE (reference sequence). This CDR3 region has 16 residues.

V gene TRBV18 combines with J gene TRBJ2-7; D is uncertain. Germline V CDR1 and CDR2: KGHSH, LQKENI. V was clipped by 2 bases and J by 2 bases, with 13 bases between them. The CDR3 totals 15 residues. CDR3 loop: CASSPSQANPYEQYF. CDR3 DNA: TGTGCCAGCTCACCATCTCAGGCCAACCCCTACGAGCAGTACTTC.

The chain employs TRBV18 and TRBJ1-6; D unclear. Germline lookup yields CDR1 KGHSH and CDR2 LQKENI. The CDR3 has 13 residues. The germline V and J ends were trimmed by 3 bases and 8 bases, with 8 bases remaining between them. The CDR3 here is CASSPLGDSPLHF. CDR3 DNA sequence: TGTGCCAGCTCACCCCTAGGAGATTCACCCCTCCACTTT.

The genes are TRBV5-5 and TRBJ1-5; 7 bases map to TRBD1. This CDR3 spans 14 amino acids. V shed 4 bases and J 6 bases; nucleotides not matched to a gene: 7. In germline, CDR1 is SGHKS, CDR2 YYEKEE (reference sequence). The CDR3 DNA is TGTGCCAGCAGCCTTCGACAGGGAGGTCAGCCCCAGCATTTT. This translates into CASSLRQGGQPQHF.

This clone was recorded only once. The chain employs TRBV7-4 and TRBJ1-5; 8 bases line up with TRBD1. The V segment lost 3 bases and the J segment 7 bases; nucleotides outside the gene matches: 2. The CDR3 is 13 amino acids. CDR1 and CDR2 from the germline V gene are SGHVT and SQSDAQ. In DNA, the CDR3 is TGTGCCAGCAGCTTGACAGGGGACCAGCCCCAGCATTTT. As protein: CASSLTGDQPQHF.

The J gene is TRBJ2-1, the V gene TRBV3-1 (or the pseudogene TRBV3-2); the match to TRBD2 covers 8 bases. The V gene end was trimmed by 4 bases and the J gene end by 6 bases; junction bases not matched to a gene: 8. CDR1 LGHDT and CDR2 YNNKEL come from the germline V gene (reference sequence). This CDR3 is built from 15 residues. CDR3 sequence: CASSPSGRSSNEQFF. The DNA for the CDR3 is TGTGCCAGCAGCCCAAGCGGGAGAAGTAGCAATGAGCAGTTCTTC.

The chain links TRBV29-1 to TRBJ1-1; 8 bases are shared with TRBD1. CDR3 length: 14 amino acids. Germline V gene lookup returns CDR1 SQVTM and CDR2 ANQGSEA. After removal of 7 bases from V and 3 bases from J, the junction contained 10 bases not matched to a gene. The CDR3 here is CSAAYQGAYTEAFF. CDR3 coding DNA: TGCAGCGCGGCTTACCAGGGGGCGTACACTGAAGCTTTCTTT. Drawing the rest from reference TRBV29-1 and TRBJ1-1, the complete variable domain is SAVISQKPSRDICQRGTSLTIQCQVDSQVTMMFWYRQQPGQSLTLIATANQGSEATYESGFVIDKFPISRPNLTFSTLTVSNMSPEDSSIYLCSAAYQGAYTEAFFGQGTRLTVV.

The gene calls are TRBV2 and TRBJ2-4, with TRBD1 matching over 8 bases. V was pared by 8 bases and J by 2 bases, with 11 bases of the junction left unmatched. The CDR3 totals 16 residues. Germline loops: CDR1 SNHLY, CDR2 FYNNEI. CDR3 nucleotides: TGTGCCAGCGGACAGGGAAACAGCGGCTCCAAAAACATTCAGTACTTC. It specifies CASGQGNSGSKNIQYF.

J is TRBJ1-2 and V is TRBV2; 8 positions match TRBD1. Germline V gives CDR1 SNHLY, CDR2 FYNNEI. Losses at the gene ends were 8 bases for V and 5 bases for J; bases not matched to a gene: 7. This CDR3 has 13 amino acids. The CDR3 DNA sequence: TGTGCCAGCTCGACGACAGGGGATTATGGCTACACCTTC. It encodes CASSTTGDYGYTF.

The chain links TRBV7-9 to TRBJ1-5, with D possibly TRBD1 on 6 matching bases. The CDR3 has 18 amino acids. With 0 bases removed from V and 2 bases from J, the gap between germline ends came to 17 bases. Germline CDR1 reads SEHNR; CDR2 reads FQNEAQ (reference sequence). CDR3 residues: CASSLAGILGAGNQPQHF. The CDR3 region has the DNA TGTGCCAGCAGCTTAGCCGGGATTCTGGGGGCCGGCAATCAGCCCCAGCATTTT.

CDR3 in DNA: TGTGCCAGTAGTGTCGGACTAGCGGGAGGGGGGGCCAACGTCCTGACTTTC. As protein: CASSVGLAGGGANVLTF. V usage is TRBV19 and J usage is TRBJ2-6; 15 bases line up with TRBD2. Germline CDR1 is LNHDA and CDR2 is SQIVND (reference sequence). V shed 5 bases and J 4 bases; nucleotides not matched to a gene: 3. This CDR3 is built from 17 residues.

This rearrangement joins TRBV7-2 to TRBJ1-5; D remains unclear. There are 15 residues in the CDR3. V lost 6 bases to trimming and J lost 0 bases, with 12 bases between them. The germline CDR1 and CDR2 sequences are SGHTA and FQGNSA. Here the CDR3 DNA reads TGTGCCAGCAGATTGGGAGGTTATAGCAATCAGCCCCAGCATTTT. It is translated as CASRLGGYSNQPQHF. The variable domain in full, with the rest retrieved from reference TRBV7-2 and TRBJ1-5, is GAGVSQSPSNKVTEKGKDVELRCDPISGHTALYWYRQSLGQGLEFLIYFQGNSAPDKSGLPSDRFSAERTGGSVSTLTIQRTQQEDSAVYLCASRLGGYSNQPQHFGDGTRLSIL.

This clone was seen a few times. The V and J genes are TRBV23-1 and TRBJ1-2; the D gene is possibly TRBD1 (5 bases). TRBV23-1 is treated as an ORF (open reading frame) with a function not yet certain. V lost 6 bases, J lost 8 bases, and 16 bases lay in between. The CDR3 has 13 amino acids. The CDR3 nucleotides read TGCGCCAGCAGCCTCGGTGGGGGAGGCGGCTACACCTTC. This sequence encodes CASSLGGGGGYTF.